The rows below give T cell receptor beta chains drawn from one sample of a study of metastatic and nonmetastatic thyroid tumors. TCRdb re-analyzed the PCR reads through MiXCR. The table shows roughly 6,900 clones, with over 25% occurring only once. The sample comprised tumor tissue. The receptors originated from a female donor with papillary thyroid cancer or a benign thyroid nodule (not recorded which). Some clones in this sample may be carry-over from other donors' samples. The CDR3 runs from the conserved cysteine through the conserved F or W. Fields, in order: clone size, V gene, D gene, J gene, CDR3 DNA, CDR3 protein. The D gene is left open where the match is weak. Size values are once, few and many counts, or a class for expanded clones, and some rows have none.

few	TRBV6-1	TRBD1	TRBJ2-7	TGTGCCAGCAGTGAATTGGGTGGGACAGGCGGCGGTAGAAACGAGCAGTACTTC	CASSELGGTGGGRNEQYF
.	TRBV7-9	.	TRBJ1-1	TGTGCCAGCAGCCTGGACCTTCCACAGGCTTTCTTT	CASSLDLPQAFF
large	TRBV19	.	TRBJ2-7	TGTGCCAGTAGTAGGGACTTTAACTACGAGCAGTACTTC	CASSRDFNYEQYF
.	TRBV28	.	TRBJ1-2	TGTGCCAGCAACCGACAGGCAGTGAACTATGGCTACACCTTC	CASNRQAVNYGYTF
.	TRBV28	.	TRBJ1-2	TGTGCCAGCAGTTTGAGATTGGGCGGCTACACCTTC	CASSLRLGGYTF
once	TRBV9	.	TRBJ2-3	TGTGCCAGCAGCGTAGGGGTCGGCGGAAGCACAGATACGCAGTATTTT	CASSVGVGGSTDTQYF
many	TRBV9	TRBD1	TRBJ2-5	TGTGCCAGCAGCGTCGGGACAGCGCGAGAGACCCAGTACTTC	CASSVGTARETQYF
medium-sized	TRBV29-1	.	TRBJ2-1	TGCAGCGTTGGAGGCTCCCAGCTTGGTAATGAGCAGTTCTTC	CSVGGSQLGNEQFF
few	TRBV5-1	TRBD1	TRBJ2-2	TGCGCCAGCAGCTTGGTCGCGACAGGGGCTTCTTTTGGCGGGGAGCTGTTTTTT	CASSLVATGASFGGELFF
.	TRBV24-1	.	TRBJ2-1	TGTGCCACCAGTGATCCAATTAGCGGCTCCTACAATGAGCAGTTCTTC	CATSDPISGSYNEQFF
.	TRBV6-1	TRBD1	TRBJ1-4	TGTGCCAGCACGATGGGACAGGCCATGACGGAAAAACTGTTTTTT	CASTMGQAMTEKLFF
.	TRBV6-1	.	TRBJ2-1	TGTGCCAGCAGTCGTGACGATAGCTCCTACAATGAGCAGTTCTTC	CASSRDDSSYNEQFF
.	TRBV6-1	TRBD2	TRBJ2-3	TGTGCCAGCAGTGAACGGGGGGTTGAAGATACGCAGTATTTT	CASSERGVEDTQYF
few	TRBV30	.	TRBJ2-1	TGTGCCTGGAGTGCGCGACTGCCCCATTCCTACAATGAGCAGTTCTTC	CAWSARLPHSYNEQFF
.	TRBV12-3/TRBV12-4	.	TRBJ2-1	TGTGCCAGCAGTGGCCCCGGGACCTACAATGAGCAGTTCTTC	CASSGPGTYNEQFF
.	TRBV7-9	TRBD1	TRBJ2-3	TGTGCCAGCAGCCTGACAGGGAGCACAGATACGCAGTATTTT	CASSLTGSTDTQYF
.	TRBV12-3/TRBV12-4	TRBD2	TRBJ2-3	TGTGCCAGCAGTTCCCGGACTAGCGGGACCACAGATACGCAGTATTTT	CASSSRTSGTTDTQYF